This TCR beta chain was found in a study of blood T cell repertoires in COVID-19. As for the study in general: Samples came from the United States, Italy and Spain, spanning acute and convalescent COVID-19. T cells, B-cell-depleted T cells, or PBMCs supplied cDNA or gDNA.

Trimming removed 2 bases at V and 4 bases at J, with 8 bases between. Germline-derived CDR1 and CDR2 are LGHDT and YNNKEL (reference sequence). CDR3 length: 13 amino acids. Per the original data handling: Estimated nucleated cell counts came from reference gene primer amplification. Produced via immunoSEQ multiplex PCR; TCRdb's table is partial and in-frame only. D and trimming were read from the DNA, whereas the V and J calls and clone size are those reported in that table. This table has roughly 20,000 clones, 85% to 90% appearing once. The TCR was taken from a man between 65 and 80 years old with active COVID-19. The sample consisted of peripheral blood. V gene TRBV3-1 (or the pseudogene TRBV3-2) combines with J gene TRBJ1-1, with D possibly being TRBD1 (6 bases). Written as DNA, the CDR3 is TGTGCCAGCAGCCAACAGGGGTTCACTGAAGCTTTCTTT. Its translation: CASSQQGFTEAFF.